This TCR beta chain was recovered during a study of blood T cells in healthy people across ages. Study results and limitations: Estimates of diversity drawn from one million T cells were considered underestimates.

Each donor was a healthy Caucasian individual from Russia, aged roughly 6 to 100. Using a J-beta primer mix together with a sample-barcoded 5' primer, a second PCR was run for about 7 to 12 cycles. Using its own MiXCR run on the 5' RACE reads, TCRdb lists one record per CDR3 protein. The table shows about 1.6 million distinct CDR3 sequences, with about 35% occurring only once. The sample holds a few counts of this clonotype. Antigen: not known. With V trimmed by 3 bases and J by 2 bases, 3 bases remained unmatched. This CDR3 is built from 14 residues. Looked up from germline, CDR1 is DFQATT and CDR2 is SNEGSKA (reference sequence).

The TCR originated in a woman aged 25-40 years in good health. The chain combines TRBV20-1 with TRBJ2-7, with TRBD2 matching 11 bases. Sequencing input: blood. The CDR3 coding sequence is TGCAGTGCTAGCGCGACTAGCGGGACCTACGAGCAGTACTTC. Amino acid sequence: CSASATSGTYEQYF.